This T cell receptor (beta chain) comes out of a study of T cells expressing NK-cell markers. Reanalyzing the 5' RACE reads, TCRdb keeps one entry per CDR3 protein, without DNA. The sample features approximately 440,000 distinct CDR3 sequences, with 1.4% in its top ten. The CDR3 is 15 amino acids. Germline V CDR1 and CDR2: DFQATT, SNEGSKA (reference sequence). Points from the study as a whole: HCMV specificity of expanded NKG2C+ T cell clones remained unclear.

As for this clonotype: Its matching antigen is unknown.

Sequenced material: blood T cells: a sorted CD56 or NKG2C T cell subset, CD4+ or CD8+ T cells, or bulk PBMC T cells (not recorded which). This receptor was identified in a woman aged 45 to 65 in good health. V is TRBV20-1 and J is TRBJ1-1; absent DNA, TCRdb's TRBD1 call cannot be checked. CDR3: CSARGRRGMNTEAFF.